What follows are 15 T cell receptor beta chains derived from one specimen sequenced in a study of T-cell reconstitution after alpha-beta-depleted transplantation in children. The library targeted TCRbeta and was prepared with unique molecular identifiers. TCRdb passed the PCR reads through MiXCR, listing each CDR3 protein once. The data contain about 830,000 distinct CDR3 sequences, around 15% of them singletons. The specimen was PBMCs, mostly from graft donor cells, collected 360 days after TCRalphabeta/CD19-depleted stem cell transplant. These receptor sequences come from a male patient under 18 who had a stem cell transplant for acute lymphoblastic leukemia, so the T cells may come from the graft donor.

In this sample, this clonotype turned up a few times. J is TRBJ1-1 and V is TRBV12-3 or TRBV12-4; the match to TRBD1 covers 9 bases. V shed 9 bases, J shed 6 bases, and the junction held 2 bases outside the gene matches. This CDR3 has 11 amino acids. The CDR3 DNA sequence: TGTGCCAGTAACAGGGGGCCTGAAGCTTTCTTT. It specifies CASNRGPEAFF.

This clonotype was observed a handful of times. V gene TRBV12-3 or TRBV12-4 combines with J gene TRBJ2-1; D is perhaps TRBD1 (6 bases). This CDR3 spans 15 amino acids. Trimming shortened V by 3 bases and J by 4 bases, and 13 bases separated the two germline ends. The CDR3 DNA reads TGTGCCAGCAGTTTCCCGGGACACAGATACAATGAGCAGTTCTTC. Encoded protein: CASSFPGHRYNEQFF.

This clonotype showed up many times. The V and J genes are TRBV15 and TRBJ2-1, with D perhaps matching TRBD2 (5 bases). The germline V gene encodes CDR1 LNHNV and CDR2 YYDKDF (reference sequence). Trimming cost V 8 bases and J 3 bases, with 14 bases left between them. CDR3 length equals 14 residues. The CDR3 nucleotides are TGTGCCACCTGGACGGGGTTTCGCTACAATGAGCAGTTCTTC. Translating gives CATWTGFRYNEQFF.

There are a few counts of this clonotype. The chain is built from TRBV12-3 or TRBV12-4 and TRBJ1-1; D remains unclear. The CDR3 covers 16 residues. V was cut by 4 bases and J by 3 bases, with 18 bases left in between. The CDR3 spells CASSSSRGAGDTEAFF. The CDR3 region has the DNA TGTGCCAGCAGTTCCTCCCGGGGTGCAGGTGACACTGAAGCTTTCTTT.

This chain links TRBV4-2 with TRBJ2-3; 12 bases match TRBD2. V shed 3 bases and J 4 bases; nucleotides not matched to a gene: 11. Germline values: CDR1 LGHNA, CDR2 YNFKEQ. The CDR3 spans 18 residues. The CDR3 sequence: CASSHLISTSGRSDTQYF. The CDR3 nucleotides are TGTGCCAGCAGCCATCTTATTTCGACTAGCGGGAGATCAGATACGCAGTATTTT.

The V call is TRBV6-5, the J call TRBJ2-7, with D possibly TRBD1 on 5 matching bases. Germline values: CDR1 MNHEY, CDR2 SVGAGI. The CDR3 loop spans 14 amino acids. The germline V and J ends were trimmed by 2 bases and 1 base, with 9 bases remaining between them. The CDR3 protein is CASSYDSRSYEQYF. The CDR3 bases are TGTGCCAGCAGTTACGACAGTAGGTCCTACGAGCAGTACTTC.

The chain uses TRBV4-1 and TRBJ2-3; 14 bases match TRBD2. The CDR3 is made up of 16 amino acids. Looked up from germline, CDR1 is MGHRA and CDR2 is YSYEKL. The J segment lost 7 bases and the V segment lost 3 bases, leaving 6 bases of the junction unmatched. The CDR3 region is CASSQGGLAGAYTQYF. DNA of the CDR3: TGCGCCAGCAGCCAGGGGGGACTAGCGGGAGCGTATACGCAGTATTTT.

In nucleotides, the CDR3 is TGTGCCAGCAGTCCACGACGGATGAACACTGAAGCTTTCTTT. Translating gives CASSPRRMNTEAFF. The chain joins TRBV11-2 to TRBJ1-1; D gene unclear. Germline V gene data show CDR1 as SGHAT and CDR2 as FQNNGV. This CDR3 has 14 residues. The ends were cut back, 6 bases at V and 0 bases at J, with 11 bases in the middle.

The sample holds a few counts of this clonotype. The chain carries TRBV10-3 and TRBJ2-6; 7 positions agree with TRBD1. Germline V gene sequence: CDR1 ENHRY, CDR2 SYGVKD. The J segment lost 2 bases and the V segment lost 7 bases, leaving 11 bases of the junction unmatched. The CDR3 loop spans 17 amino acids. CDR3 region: CAITGTVILPGANVLTF. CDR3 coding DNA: TGTGCCATCACCGGGACAGTTATTCTACCTGGGGCCAACGTCCTGACTTTC.

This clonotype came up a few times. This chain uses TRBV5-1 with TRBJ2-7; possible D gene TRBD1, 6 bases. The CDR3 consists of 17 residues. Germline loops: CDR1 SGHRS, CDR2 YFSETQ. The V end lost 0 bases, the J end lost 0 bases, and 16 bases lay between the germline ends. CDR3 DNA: TGCGCCAGCAGCTTGGCCGTCGGGACACTATTCTCCTACGAGCAGTACTTC. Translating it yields CASSLAVGTLFSYEQYF.

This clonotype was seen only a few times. Here the CDR3 DNA reads TGTGCCAGCAGTTACGGGACAGGTTATCAGCCCCAGCATTTT. Its translation: CASSYGTGYQPQHF. The V gene is TRBV6-5, the J gene TRBJ1-5; TRBD1 agrees at 8 bases. This CDR3 is 14 amino acids long. Germline trimming cut 2 bases from V and 5 bases from J; bases unmatched to any gene: 2. CDR1 and CDR2 (germline): MNHEY, SVGAGI.

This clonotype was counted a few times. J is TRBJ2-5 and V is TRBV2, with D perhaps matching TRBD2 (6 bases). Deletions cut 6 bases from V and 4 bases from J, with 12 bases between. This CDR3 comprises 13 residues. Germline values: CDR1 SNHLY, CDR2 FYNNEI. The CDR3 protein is CASRRFGGETQYF. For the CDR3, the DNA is TGTGCCAGCAGGCGATTCGGGGGAGAGACCCAGTACTTC.

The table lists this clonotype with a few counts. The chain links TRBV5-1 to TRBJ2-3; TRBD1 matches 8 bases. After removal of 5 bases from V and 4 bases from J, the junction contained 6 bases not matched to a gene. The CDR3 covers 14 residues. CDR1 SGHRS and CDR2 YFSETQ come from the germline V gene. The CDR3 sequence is CASRTDRGPDTQYF. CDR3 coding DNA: TGCGCCAGCAGGACAGACAGGGGCCCAGATACGCAGTATTTT.

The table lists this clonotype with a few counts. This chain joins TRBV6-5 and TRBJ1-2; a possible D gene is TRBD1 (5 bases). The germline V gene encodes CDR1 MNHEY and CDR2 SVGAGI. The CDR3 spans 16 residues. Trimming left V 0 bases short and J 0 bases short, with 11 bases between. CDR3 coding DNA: TGTGCCAGCAGTTACTCTCGACAGTTAGCTAACTATGGCTACACCTTC. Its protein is CASSYSRQLANYGYTF.

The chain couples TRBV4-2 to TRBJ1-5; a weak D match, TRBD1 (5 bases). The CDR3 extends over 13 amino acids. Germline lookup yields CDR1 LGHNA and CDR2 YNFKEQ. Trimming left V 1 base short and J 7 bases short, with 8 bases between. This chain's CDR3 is CASSQGGRQPQHF. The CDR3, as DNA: TGTGCCAGCAGCCAAGGGGGACGCCAGCCCCAGCATTTT.